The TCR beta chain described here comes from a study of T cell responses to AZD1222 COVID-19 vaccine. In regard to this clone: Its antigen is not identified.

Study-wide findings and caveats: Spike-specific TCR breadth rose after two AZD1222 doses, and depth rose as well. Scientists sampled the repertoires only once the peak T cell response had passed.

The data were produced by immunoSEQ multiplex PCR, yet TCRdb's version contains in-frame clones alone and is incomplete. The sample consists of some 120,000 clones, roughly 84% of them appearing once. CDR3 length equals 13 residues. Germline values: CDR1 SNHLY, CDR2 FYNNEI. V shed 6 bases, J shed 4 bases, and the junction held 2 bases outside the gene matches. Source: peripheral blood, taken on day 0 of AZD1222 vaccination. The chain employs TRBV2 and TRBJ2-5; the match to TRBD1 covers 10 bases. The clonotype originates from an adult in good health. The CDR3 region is CASRRTGGETQYF. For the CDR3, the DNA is TGTGCCAGCAGACGGACAGGGGGAGAGACCCAGTACTTC.